What follows are 10 T cell receptor beta chains derived from one specimen sequenced in a study of T cells in Graves' hyperthyroidism and ophthalmopathy. From RNA transcripts, TCR beta CDR3 regions were amplified. Carried out on the TCR CDR3, a first-round RT-PCR used the HTBI primer set. Via MiXCR, TCRdb re-called the multiplex PCR reads, giving one row per CDR3 protein. The sample lists roughly 380,000 distinct CDR3 sequences, about an eighth occurring once. The sequenced sample was blood. The receptors derive from a woman aged 18-29 years with Graves' hyperthyroidism.

V and J are TRBV19 and TRBJ2-3; 8 positions match TRBD1. This CDR3 comprises 15 residues. V was clipped by 3 bases and J by 6 bases; unmatched bases: 8. CDR1 and CDR2 (germline): LNHDA, SQIVND (reference sequence). The CDR3 protein is CASSIEGQGGDTQYF. The CDR3 DNA follows: TGTGCCAGTAGTATCGAAGGACAGGGCGGTGATACGCAGTATTTT.

This clonotype has just a few counts. V gene TRBV20-1 combines with J gene TRBJ2-1; 8 nucleotides agree with TRBD2. The CDR3 spans 16 residues. Germline V gene sequence: CDR1 DFQATT, CDR2 SNEGSKA (reference sequence). The trim removed 6 bases at V and 3 bases at J, leaving 13 bases unmatched. CDR3 loop: CSARVMAGGVYNEQFF. In DNA form, the CDR3 reads TGCAGTGCCCGGGTAATGGCGGGAGGCGTCTACAATGAGCAGTTCTTC.

This clonotype came up a few times. This sequence joins TRBV11-1 and TRBJ1-6, with a tentative D call TRBD1 (5 bases). Trimming took off 1 base at V and 5 bases at J, with 9 bases between the two ends. Germline loops: CDR1 SGHAT, CDR2 FQDESV (reference sequence). The CDR3 is made up of 15 amino acids. CDR3 DNA: TGTGCCAGCAGCTTAGGGGACGGCCATAATTCACCCCTCCACTTT. Translation: CASSLGDGHNSPLHF.

Concerning this clonotype itself: A read error may explain this, as a much larger clone is one base away. The gene calls are TRBV28 and TRBJ1-4; no definite D call. The CDR3 spans 11 residues. CDR1 and CDR2 (germline): MDHEN, SYDVKM. Trimming cost V 2 bases and J 10 bases, with 5 bases left between them. CDR3 region: CASSLSGKLFF. The CDR3, as DNA: TGTGCCAGCAGTTTAAGTGGAAAACTGTTTTTT.

This clonotype was observed a few times. The rearrangement uses TRBV20-1 and TRBJ1-1; a weak D match, TRBD1 (5 bases). There are 15 residues in the CDR3. The V gene's germline CDR1 is DFQATT and CDR2 SNEGSKA (reference sequence). V gave up 6 bases and J gave up 3 bases, with 20 bases separating them. The CDR3 reads CSATRRSGAYTEAFF. For the CDR3, the DNA is TGCAGTGCAACCCGAAGGTCCGGGGCCTACACTGAAGCTTTCTTT.

This clonotype was seen ten or more times. The chain links TRBV6-2 or TRBV6-3 to TRBJ1-1; perhaps TRBD1 as D (6 bases). Germline V gene data show CDR1 as MNHEY and CDR2 as SVGEGT. The CDR3 length is 15 residues. V gave up 4 bases and J gave up 0 bases, with 12 bases separating them. The CDR3 spells CASSFSRTVNTEAFF. The DNA of the CDR3 is TGTGCCAGCAGTTTTAGCCGGACAGTGAACACTGAAGCTTTCTTT.

The chain uses TRBV7-9 and TRBJ2-5; TRBD2 agrees at 14 bases. The V and J ends lost 4 bases and 4 bases, in that order; junction bases with no gene match: 14. The CDR3 is 19 residues long. Per germline, CDR1 SEHNR and CDR2 FQNEAQ (reference sequence). The CDR3 DNA reads TGTGCCAGCAGCTCATACCCCGGACTAGCGGGGGGTCTATCAGAGACCCAGTACTTC. It specifies CASSSYPGLAGGLSETQYF.

This clonotype was counted many times. The rearrangement links TRBV12-3 or TRBV12-4 to TRBJ1-5, with 7 bases fitting TRBD1. The CDR3 has 14 residues. Germline trimming cut 6 bases from V and 3 bases from J; bases unmatched to any gene: 5. CDR3 residues: CASRPGQINQPQHF. The CDR3 DNA sequence: TGTGCCAGCAGACCGGGACAGATCAATCAGCCCCAGCATTTT.

This chain uses TRBV5-1 with TRBJ2-7, with 7 bases that match TRBD2. Germline values: CDR1 SGHRS, CDR2 YFSETQ. The CDR3 runs to 16 residues. The V and J ends lost 3 bases and 1 base, in that order; junction bases with no gene match: 10. CDR3: CASSYYSGPPSYEQYF. The CDR3 DNA reads as TGCGCCAGCAGCTATTATAGCGGGCCCCCTTCCTACGAGCAGTACTTC.

This clonotype was counted ten times or more. The V gene is TRBV10-2, the J gene TRBJ2-7; D is undetermined. This CDR3 is built from 11 residues. With 2 bases removed from V and 5 bases from J, the gap between germline ends came to 4 bases. CDR1 and CDR2 (germline): WSHSY, SAAADI. CDR3 protein: CASSEVDEQYF. The CDR3 DNA sequence: TGCGCCAGCAGTGAGGTCGACGAGCAGTACTTC.